The 27 T cell receptor beta chains listed next were all sequenced from one sample in a study of blood T cell repertoires in COVID-19. This table comes from immunoSEQ multiplex PCR, and its TCRdb copy is limited to in-frame clones, with some not included. Seen here are 270,000 or so clones, 75% to 90% observed once, and the top ten hold over 4%. Sequencing was carried out using PBMCs or T cells enriched from blood (not recorded which). Source of these receptors: a young woman with acute COVID-19.

This clone has just one count. The chain carries TRBV4-1 and TRBJ1-1; tentatively, D is TRBD1 (5 bases). The CDR3 consists of 15 residues. Germline V gives CDR1 MGHRA, CDR2 YSYEKL. Trimming stripped 1 base from V and 0 bases from J, with 9 bases between. CDR3 sequence reads: CASSQAPDMNTEAFF. The CDR3 region has the DNA TGCGCCAGCAGCCAAGCCCCGGACATGAACACTGAAGCTTTCTTT.

The V and J genes are TRBV4-1 and TRBJ1-2; no clear D. This CDR3 comprises 15 residues. Between the trimmed V and J ends, which lost 4 bases and 2 bases, there was a span of 14 bases. The germline gives CDR1 MGHRA, CDR2 YSYEKL. CDR3 loop: CASSRITSQNYGYTF. DNA of the CDR3: TGCGCCAGCAGCCGTATAACAAGTCAGAACTATGGCTACACCTTC.

J is TRBJ2-1 and V is TRBV19, with D possibly being TRBD2 (6 bases). This CDR3 contains 12 residues. From germline, CDR1 is LNHDA and CDR2 SQIVND (reference sequence). Trimming removed 3 bases at V and 10 bases at J, with 10 bases between. DNA of the CDR3: TGTGCCAGTAGTATCGGTACTAGCGAGCAGTTCTTC. This encodes CASSIGTSEQFF. Filled out from reference TRBV19 and TRBJ2-1, the complete variable domain reads DGGITQSPKYLFRKEGQNVTLSCEQNLNHDAMYWYRQDPGQGLRLIYYSQIVNDFQKGDIAEGYSVSREKKESFPLTVTSAQKNPTAFYLCASSIGTSEQFFGPGTRLTVL.

The rearrangement joins TRBV29-1 to TRBJ2-1; 7 bases are a match to TRBD1. V lost 8 bases to trimming and J lost 0 bases; unmatched junction nucleotides: 10. CDR3 length: 15 residues. Germline V gives CDR1 SQVTM, CDR2 ANQGSEA. The DNA of the CDR3 is TGCAGCACAACGACAGGGCTAAGCTCCTACAATGAGCAGTTCTTC. Encoded protein: CSTTTGLSSYNEQFF.

V usage is TRBV4-2 and J usage is TRBJ2-7; possible D gene TRBD2, 6 bases. CDR1 LGHNA and CDR2 YNFKEQ come from the germline V gene. The ends were cut back, 2 bases at V and 5 bases at J, with 16 bases in the middle. The CDR3 runs 15 residues. The CDR3 bases are TGTGCCAGCAGCCAAAACGGAGGGCCTTACGACGAGCAGTACTTC. It specifies CASSQNGGPYDEQYF.

This chain joins TRBV3-1 (or the pseudogene TRBV3-2) and TRBJ2-7, with 9 bases aligning to TRBD1. The CDR3 covers 14 residues. Germline V CDR1 and CDR2: LGHDT, YNNKEL (reference sequence). The J segment lost 8 bases and the V segment lost 4 bases, leaving 9 bases of the junction unmatched. The CDR3, as DNA: TGTGCCAGCAGCCGACAGGGGGGGAAAGGGAAGCAGTACTTC. Translation gives CASSRQGGKGKQYF.

This chain uses TRBV9 with TRBJ1-2, with D uncertain. Germline-derived CDR1 and CDR2 are SGDLS and YYNGEE. The CDR3 extends over 14 amino acids. Trimming left V 4 bases short and J 0 bases short, with 10 bases between. The CDR3 nucleotides read TGTGCCAGCAGCCCAAGAGAATCTAACTATGGCTACACCTTC. As protein: CASSPRESNYGYTF. Supplemented by reference TRBV9 and TRBJ1-2, the full variable domain reads DSGVTQTPKHLITATGQRVTLRCSPRSGDLSVYWYQQSLDQGLQFLIQYYNGEERAKGNILERFSAQQFPDLHSELNLSSLELGDSALYFCASSPRESNYGYTFGSGTRLTVV.

In this sample, this clone turned up once. The chain joins TRBV3-1 (or the pseudogene TRBV3-2) to TRBJ2-1; TRBD2 matches 8 bases. V shed 4 bases, J shed 10 bases, and the junction held 9 bases outside the gene matches. CDR1 is LGHDT and CDR2 is YNNKEL in the germline V gene (reference sequence). The CDR3 totals 14 residues. As DNA, the CDR3 is TGTGCCAGCAGCCTCCTCGGGGGGGTGAGCGAGCAGTTCTTC. Translation: CASSLLGGVSEQFF.

The CDR3 coding sequence is TGCGCCAGCAGCCGTGGGACAGGACCACAAGAGACCCAGTACTTC. Residues: CASSRGTGPQETQYF. V gene TRBV5-1 combines with J gene TRBJ2-5; TRBD1 aligns across 8 bases. CDR1 and CDR2 (germline): SGHRS, YFSETQ. J gave up 2 bases and V 4 bases, and 7 bases lay outside the gene matches. This CDR3 region has 15 residues.

This clone was detected only once. J is TRBJ2-1 and V is TRBV4-2; TRBD2 matches 10 bases. Trimming cost V 0 bases and J 4 bases; bases outside gene matches: 3. Per the germline V gene, CDR1 is LGHNA and CDR2 is YNFKEQ. CDR3 length: 16 residues. CDR3 loop: CASSQDAAGGYNEQFF. CDR3 in DNA: TGTGCCAGCAGCCAAGATGCAGCGGGAGGGTACAATGAGCAGTTCTTC.

The rearrangement joins TRBV27 to TRBJ1-6; D remains unclear. V was trimmed by 4 bases and J by 6 bases, leaving 4 bases between them. The CDR3 is 12 amino acids. Germline CDR1 reads MNHEY; CDR2 reads SMNVEV (reference sequence). The CDR3 spells CASSSFNSPLHF. CDR3 nucleotides: TGTGCCAGCAGTTCGTTTAATTCACCCCTCCACTTT.

The genes are TRBV7-3 and TRBJ2-2; no clear D gene. Trimming stripped 2 bases from V and 0 bases from J, with 7 bases between. This CDR3 contains 15 residues. The germline gives CDR1 SGHTA, CDR2 FQGTGA. In nucleotides, the CDR3 is TGTGCCAGCAGCTTACTCGGGTCGAACACCGGGGAGCTGTTTTTT. Translated: CASSLLGSNTGELFF. Based on the CDR3 plus reference TRBV7-3 and TRBJ2-2, the full variable domain is GAGVSQTPSNKVTEKGKYVELRCDPISGHTALYWYRQSLGQGPEFLIYFQGTGAADDSGLPNDRFFAVRPEGSVSTLKIQRTERGDSAVYLCASSLLGSNTGELFFGEGSRLTVL.

J is TRBJ2-1 and V is TRBV4-2; TRBD2 might be the D (5 bases). Germline CDR1 and CDR2: LGHNA and YNFKEQ. This CDR3 comprises 17 residues. Trimming left V 0 bases short and J 0 bases short, with 12 bases between. The CDR3 spells CASSQDRVAYSYNEQFF. CDR3 DNA: TGTGCCAGCAGCCAAGATCGGGTAGCGTACTCCTACAATGAGCAGTTCTTC.

CDR3 bases: TGTGCCAGCACGGCCCGGAGATACCAAGAGACCCAGTACTTC. It translates to CASTARRYQETQYF. The gene calls are TRBV6-5 and TRBJ2-5; no definite D call. The V end was cut by 7 bases, the J end by 0 bases, with 12 bases between. The germline CDR1 and CDR2 sequences are MNHEY and SVGAGI. The CDR3 runs 14 residues.

The J gene is TRBJ2-1, the V gene TRBV5-6; 7 bases align to TRBD1. J was trimmed by 13 bases and V by 4 bases; bases with no gene match: 5. This CDR3 is 11 amino acids long. CDR1 is SGHDT, CDR2 YYEEEE, per germline. CDR3 DNA: TGTGCCAGCAGCGCTGGGACAGCTCAGTTCTTC. It specifies CASSAGTAQFF.

About this clone itself: Different DNA sequences within this sample yield the same CDR3. The chain couples TRBV3-1 (or the pseudogene TRBV3-2) to TRBJ2-1, with 14 bases lining up with TRBD2. The V segment lost 3 bases and the J segment 7 bases; nucleotides outside the gene matches: 2. The germline V gene encodes CDR1 LGHDT and CDR2 YNNKEL (reference sequence). CDR3 size: 15 residues. The DNA for the CDR3 is TGTGCCAGCAGCCAGGGACTAGCGGGAGTGAATGAGCAGTTCTTC. It specifies CASSQGLAGVNEQFF.

This clone is a singleton in its sample. V usage is TRBV9 and J usage is TRBJ2-1; 8 positions match TRBD1. This CDR3 has 16 residues. CDR1 is SGDLS, CDR2 YYNGEE, per germline. J was trimmed by 0 bases and V by 2 bases; bases with no gene match: 4. Here the CDR3 reads CASSVNTGGSYNEQFF. The CDR3, as DNA: TGTGCCAGCAGCGTCAATACAGGGGGCTCCTACAATGAGCAGTTCTTC.

This clone has just one count. V and J are TRBV5-1 and TRBJ2-6; 7 bases are shared with TRBD1. This CDR3 has 17 residues. V gave up 4 bases and J gave up 4 bases; unmatched junction bases: 11. CDR1 SGHRS and CDR2 YFSETQ come from the germline V gene. For the CDR3, the DNA is TGCGCCAGCAGCCCCAGACAGGGCCTCAGAGGGGCCAACGTCCTGACTTTC. It is translated as CASSPRQGLRGANVLTF.

J is TRBJ2-2 and V is TRBV4-1, with 12 bases aligning to TRBD2. CDR3 length equals 19 residues. Germline assignment: CDR1 MGHRA and CDR2 YSYEKL. The trim removed 4 bases at V and 5 bases at J, leaving 14 bases unmatched. The CDR3 spells CASSPGGALGLAGTGELFF. CDR3 nucleotides: TGCGCCAGCAGCCCCGGAGGGGCGCTTGGACTAGCGGGAACCGGGGAGCTGTTTTTT.

The chain joins TRBV19 to TRBJ1-4; TRBD1 might be the D (6 bases). Germline CDR1 and CDR2: LNHDA and SQIVND (reference sequence). The CDR3 spans 14 residues. Deletions cut 4 bases from V and 3 bases from J, with 9 bases between. Written as DNA, the CDR3 is TGTGCCAGTAGTAAACAGGGATCTAATGAAAAACTGTTTTTT. Protein product: CASSKQGSNEKLFF.

V usage is TRBV3-1 (or the pseudogene TRBV3-2) and J usage is TRBJ2-7; weak D call: TRBD2 (6 bases). Trimming took 1 base from V and 1 from J, leaving 14 bases between them. The CDR3 covers 16 residues. CDR1 and CDR2 from the germline V gene are LGHDT and YNNKEL (reference sequence). This CDR3 reads CASSQAAAGLSYEQYF. In nucleotides, the CDR3 is TGTGCCAGCAGCCAAGCAGCCGCGGGACTGTCCTACGAGCAGTACTTC.

Here the CDR3 reads CASRSSSGANVLTF. The CDR3 DNA reads TGTGCCAGCAGGTCTAGCTCTGGGGCCAACGTCCTGACTTTC. This sequence joins TRBV2 and TRBJ2-6; D is ambiguous. This CDR3 region has 14 residues. Germline V gives CDR1 SNHLY, CDR2 FYNNEI. The V gene lost 6 bases and the J gene lost 0 bases, with 6 bases spanning the gap.

As to this clone: The junction and the germline gene differ at one end; a read error may be behind it. J is TRBJ2-1 and V is TRBV4-3; 12 bases match TRBD2. This CDR3 has 15 amino acids. Germline lookup yields CDR1 LGHNA and CDR2 YSLEER. CDR3 sequence (DNA): TGCGCCAGCAGTCAAGGTACTAGCGGGAGGAATGAGCAGTTCTTC. This sequence encodes CASSQGTSGRNEQFF.

This chain's CDR3 is CAWSVRQLRDEQYF. The DNA for the CDR3 is TGTGCCTGGAGTGTACGGCAGCTTCGGGACGAGCAGTACTTC. V is TRBV30 and J is TRBJ2-7; D remains ambiguous. Germline V gene data show CDR1 as GTSNPN and CDR2 as SVGIG (reference sequence). The CDR3 sequence is 14 residues long. The V gene lost 0 bases and the J gene lost 5 bases, with 14 bases spanning the gap.

This CDR3 is CASSQEFGYGYTF. The CDR3 coding sequence is TGCGCCAGCAGCCAAGAATTCGGCTATGGCTACACCTTC. The chain uses TRBV4-1 and TRBJ1-2; D is undetermined. The CDR3 contains 13 residues. Germline CDR1 reads MGHRA; CDR2 reads YSYEKL. The germline V and J ends were trimmed by 0 bases and 4 bases, with 6 bases remaining between them.

The chain is built from TRBV18 and TRBJ2-7, with TRBD1 matching over 8 bases. V was clipped by 5 bases and J by 2 bases; unmatched bases: 5. The CDR3 spans 14 residues. Germline V gene lookup returns CDR1 KGHSH and CDR2 LQKENI. The CDR3 loop reads CASSRQGQPYEQYF. In DNA, the CDR3 is TGTGCCAGCTCAAGACAGGGGCAACCCTACGAGCAGTACTTC.

This clone has a handful of counts. This chain uses TRBV30 with TRBJ1-5; TRBD1 aligns across 7 bases. CDR3 length: 17 residues. Germline lookup yields CDR1 GTSNPN and CDR2 SVGIG (reference sequence). Losses at the gene ends were 2 bases for V and 3 bases for J; bases not matched to a gene: 13. The CDR3 sequence: CAWSPIRGTDDNQPQHF. CDR3 bases: TGTGCCTGGAGTCCCATTCGCGGGACAGACGACAATCAGCCCCAGCATTTT.